Listed below are T cell receptor beta chains from one sample, sequenced in a study of cytomegalovirus exposure and HLA in healthy donors. Sequencing was performed with immunoSEQ multiplex PCR; in TCRdb, only in-frame clones are kept and a portion is missing. Of over 150,000 clones listed, around 75% were seen once; the top ten hold less than 5.5%. Sample: PBMCs. The origin of the receptors is a male donor in good health and CMV-seronegative. CDR3s include the opening cysteine and the closing phenylalanine or tryptophan. Each record gives: D gene, CDR3 length, J gene, V gene, clone size, CDR3 DNA, CDR3 protein. The D gene is left open where the match is weak. The size entry is marked missing in some rows and otherwise reads once, few, many or a size class.

TRBD1,18,TRBJ1-4,TRBV4-3,-,TGCGCCAGCAGCCAAGACCTGTGGACCGGGACAGGGATTGAAAAACTGTTTTTT,CASSQDLWTGTGIEKLFF
-,11,TRBJ2-5,TRBV30,-,TGTGCCTGGAGTGTACATGAGACCCAGTACTTC,CAWSVHETQYF
-,14,TRBJ2-3,TRBV6-4,few,TGTGCCAGCAGTGACGCACAGGGAGCAGATACGCAGTATTTT,CASSDAQGADTQYF
TRBD1,16,TRBJ1-1,TRBV7-9,-,TGTTCCAGCAGCTTAAGGGGACAGGGGGGGGACACTGAAGCTTTCTTT,CSSSLRGQGGDTEAFF
TRBD1,15,TRBJ1-2,TRBV2,few,TGTGCCAGCAGTCAGGACAGGGGATGGAACTATGGCTACACCTTC,CASSQDRGWNYGYTF
TRBD1,15,TRBJ2-7,TRBV5-1,-,TGCGCCAGCAGCTGGCCGGGACAGGGAGTCTACGAGCAGTACTTC,CASSWPGQGVYEQYF
TRBD2,15,TRBJ2-2,TRBV2,-,TGTGCCAGCAGTGGGGGACTAGGCCTCACCGGGGAGCTGTTTTTT,CASSGGLGLTGELFF
-,16,TRBJ2-7,TRBV11-2,-,TGTGCCAGCAGCTTACCGACAGGCATGAGCGACTACGAGCAGTACTTC,CASSLPTGMSDYEQYF
TRBD2,17,TRBJ2-3,TRBV7-6,-,TGTGCCAGCAGCTTAGGACTAACTAGCGGACTCACAGATACGCAGTATTTT,CASSLGLTSGLTDTQYF
TRBD1,14,TRBJ1-6,TRBV27,-,TGTGCCAGCAGGAAGACAGGGTTGAATTCACCCCTCCACTTT,CASRKTGLNSPLHF
TRBD1,16,TRBJ1-5,TRBV28,-,TGTGCCAGCAGTGAATTGGGACAGCGGAAGTATCAGCCCCAGCATTTT,CASSELGQRKYQPQHF
TRBD2,15,TRBJ2-3,TRBV7-3,-,TGTGCCAGCAGCTTGGGTAGCGGGAGAACAGATACGCAGTATTTT,CASSLGSGRTDTQYF
TRBD1,15,TRBJ2-1,TRBV27,-,TGTGCCAGCAGTACCCTGACAGGGGGCGGGTTGGAGCAGTTCTTC,CASSTLTGGGLEQFF
-,15,TRBJ2-1,TRBV21-1,few,TGTGCCAGCAGCAAAGGGGGCGTCTCGGACCATGAGCAGTTCTTC,CASSKGGVSDHEQFF
TRBD2,15,TRBJ2-2,TRBV28,-,TGTGCCAGCAGGGTTAGCGGGAGTGGCACCGGGGAGCTGTTTTTT,CASRVSGSGTGELFF
TRBD1,14,TRBJ2-2,TRBV5-1,few,TGCGCCAGCAGCCCAGGGGGGAACACCGGGGAGCTGTTTTTT,CASSPGGNTGELFF
-,13,TRBJ2-5,TRBV27,once,TGTGCCAGCAGTTTAGGGCTACCCCGAGCCCAGTACTTC,CASSLGLPRAQYF
-,14,TRBJ2-7,TRBV7-9,few,TGTGCCAGCAGTCCCGGGACACCGTCCTACGAGCAGTACTTC,CASSPGTPSYEQYF
-,13,TRBJ1-2,TRBV6-5,-,TGTGCCAGCAGCCTAACCGGGACATATGGCTACACCTTC,CASSLTGTYGYTF
TRBD2,13,TRBJ2-7,TRBV2,-,TGTGCCAGCAGGGCGGGGGGGAACTACGAGCAGTACTTC,CASRAGGNYEQYF
TRBD1,12,TRBJ1-2,TRBV11-2,-,TGTGCCAGCAGCGGACAGGGGGAGGGCTACACCTTC,CASSGQGEGYTF
-,14,TRBJ2-7,TRBV7-2,-,TGTGCCAGCAGCCCAACCAGGGCCCTTACCGAGCAGTACTTC,CASSPTRALTEQYF
-,13,TRBJ1-2,TRBV9,-,TGTGCCAGCAGCCCAAGGGGGTCGGAAGGCTACACCTTC,CASSPRGSEGYTF
-,15,TRBJ2-3,TRBV19,once,TGTGCCAGTAGTATTGGCCTCCTCAGGTCAGATACGCAGTATTTT,CASSIGLLRSDTQYF
TRBD1,15,TRBJ2-7,TRBV6-5,-,TGTGCCAGCAGTTACTCGAAACAGGGGATGAACGAGCAGTACTTC,CASSYSKQGMNEQYF
TRBD1,17,TRBJ1-1,TRBV5-1,-,TGCGCCAGCAGCTTGGGCGACAGGGGATGGGTCGGCACTGAAGCTTTCTTT,CASSLGDRGWVGTEAFF
TRBD2,14,TRBJ2-7,TRBV6-1,-,TGTGCCAGCAGTCGCGGGGGGGCCGGTAGCGAGCAGTACTTC,CASSRGGAGSEQYF
TRBD2,19,TRBJ2-2,TRBV4-3,few,TGCGCCAGCAGCCAGGGACTAGCGGGAGGTCCTATTAACACCGGGGAGCTGTTTTTT,CASSQGLAGGPINTGELFF
-,15,TRBJ2-5,TRBV19,-,TGTGCCAGTAGTATACAGGGACTTACTCAAGAGACCCAGTACTTC,CASSIQGLTQETQYF
-,14,TRBJ1-1,TRBV13,few,TGTGCCAGCAGCTTTCTGACAGGAAACACTGAAGCTTTCTTT,CASSFLTGNTEAFF
-,12,TRBJ1-5,TRBV29-1,-,TGCAGCGCGGGTATGGGCAATCAGCCCCAGCATTTT,CSAGMGNQPQHF
TRBD2,15,TRBJ2-5,TRBV7-2,-,TGTGCCAGCAGACGGTCCCGGGGGGGACAAGAGACCCAGTACTTC,CASRRSRGGQETQYF
-,14,TRBJ1-1,TRBV6-1,-,TGTGCCAGCGCCTTCTTGCTAATGAACACTGAAGCTTTCTTT,CASAFLLMNTEAFF
-,13,TRBJ2-1,TRBV7-3,-,TGTGCCAGCAGCCTATGGGCCAACAATGAGCAGTTCTTC,CASSLWANNEQFF
-,15,TRBJ2-7,TRBV4-2,-,TGTGCCAGCAGCCAAGAGTCGGACAGCTCCTACGAGCAGTACTTC,CASSQESDSSYEQYF
-,14,TRBJ1-2,TRBV9,-,TGTGCCAGCACCTTCACGGGGGATCCGTATGGCTACACCTTC,CASTFTGDPYGYTF
-,13,TRBJ2-3,TRBV14,once,TGTGCCAGCAGCCAGAAACAGGGATATACGCAGTATTTT,CASSQKQGYTQYF
TRBD2,17,TRBJ2-3,TRBV27,-,TGTGCCAGCAGTTTAATCCTGGCTAGCGGGTTTAAAGATACGCAGTATTTT,CASSLILASGFKDTQYF
TRBD1,13,TRBJ1-1,TRBV2,once,TGTGCCATGATTGCTACAGGGGCCACTGAAGCTTTCTTT,CAMIATGATEAFF
-,16,TRBJ2-1,TRBV4-3,few,TGCGCCAGCAGCCAAGAGACTGGAAACTCCTACAATGAGCAGTTCTTC,CASSQETGNSYNEQFF
-,13,TRBJ2-3,TRBV7-8,-,TGTGCCAGCAGCCTTACTACAGGGAGAACGCAGTATTTT,CASSLTTGRTQYF
TRBD1,14,TRBJ2-7,TRBV9,-,TGTGCCAGCAGCTTCGGGACAGGCGCCTACGAGCAGTACTTC,CASSFGTGAYEQYF
-,14,TRBJ2-3,TRBV9,few,TGTGCCAGCACCGGAGCGGGTCTCTCGGATACGCAGTATTTT,CASTGAGLSDTQYF